A single sample gave rise to the 27 T cell receptor beta chains below, sequenced in a study of shared clonotypes between healthy human individuals. Only in-frame clones appear in the TCRdb table, and some are missing; sequencing was by immunoSEQ multiplex PCR. The data show approximately 2,200,000 clones, under 95% seen once. Terminally differentiated effector memory CD45RA+ cells were left out of the naive CD8 fraction, which was CD45RO-negative and positively selected for CCR7. Sequencing was performed on naive CD8+ T cells from PBMCs. The receptors derive from a man aged 18 to 29 in good health. Some clones in this sample may be carry-over from other donors' samples.

In its sample, this clone was seen once. The gene calls are TRBV19 and TRBJ2-7, with no clear D. Germline V gene sequence: CDR1 LNHDA, CDR2 SQIVND (reference sequence). The CDR3 is 12 amino acids. V lost 4 bases to trimming and J lost 6 bases, with 10 bases between them. The CDR3 spells CASSTRSLEQYF. For the CDR3, the DNA is TGTGCCAGTAGTACCCGGAGCCTCGAGCAGTACTTC.

On this clone: The sample holds other DNA sequences that translate to the same CDR3. The chain has TRBV5-1 and TRBJ2-7; 11 bases fit TRBD2. Germline V gene data show CDR1 as SGHRS and CDR2 as YFSETQ. The CDR3 is made up of 14 amino acids. V was clipped by 0 bases and J by 5 bases; unmatched bases: 1. CDR3 residues: CASSLGLAGHEQYF. The CDR3, as DNA: TGCGCCAGCAGCTTGGGACTAGCGGGACACGAGCAGTACTTC.

This rearrangement joins TRBV30 to TRBJ2-3, with 10 nucleotides matching TRBD2. Trimming cost V 1 base and J 6 bases; bases outside gene matches: 16. Germline CDR1 is GTSNPN and CDR2 is SVGIG (reference sequence). CDR3 size: 18 residues. The CDR3 DNA follows: TGTGCCTGGAGTGGGGGTCAGGGACTAGCGATTGAAGGGGATACGCAGTATTTT. This gives the protein CAWSGGQGLAIEGDTQYF.

The rearrangement links TRBV7-9 to TRBJ2-1; 7 bases agree with TRBD1. V shed 5 bases and J 6 bases; nucleotides not matched to a gene: 4. This CDR3 spans 13 amino acids. Per germline, CDR1 SEHNR and CDR2 FQNEAQ (reference sequence). CDR3 region: CASSEQGFNEQFF. The CDR3 coding sequence is TGTGCCAGCAGCGAACAGGGGTTCAATGAGCAGTTCTTC.

J is TRBJ2-7 and V is TRBV6-1; D perhaps matches TRBD1 (6 bases). The ends were cut back, 3 bases at V and 2 bases at J, with 14 bases in the middle. This CDR3 has 15 amino acids. Per the germline V gene, CDR1 is MNHNS and CDR2 is SASEGT. The CDR3: CASSETDSSTYEQYF. The CDR3 coding sequence is TGTGCCAGCAGTGAGACGGACAGTTCGACCTACGAGCAGTACTTC.

V is TRBV27 and J is TRBJ1-1; 8 nucleotides align to TRBD1. CDR3 length: 17 residues. Trimming took 5 bases from V and 0 from J; bases not matched to a gene: 11. Germline CDR1 and CDR2: MNHEY and SMNVEV (reference sequence). The DNA for the CDR3 is TGTGCCAGCAGTCCCAACCCTGTGGGACAGGTGAACACTGAAGCTTTCTTT. Its translation is CASSPNPVGQVNTEAFF.

V usage is TRBV5-6 and J usage is TRBJ1-2; D may be TRBD1 (5 bases). Trimming left V 0 bases short and J 2 bases short, with 14 bases between. The CDR3 runs 16 residues. In germline, CDR1 is SGHDT, CDR2 YYEEEE. The CDR3 loop is CASSLAGKTVNYGYTF. The CDR3 DNA reads as TGTGCCAGCAGCTTGGCCGGGAAGACAGTCAACTATGGCTACACCTTC.

In its sample, this clone was seen once. The chain recombines TRBV5-6 with TRBJ2-7, with D perhaps matching TRBD2 (5 bases). CDR3 size: 14 residues. The germline V gene encodes CDR1 SGHDT and CDR2 YYEEEE. Trimming removed 1 base at V and 0 bases at J, with 8 bases between. This CDR3 is CASSLFGSSYEQYF. CDR3 sequence (DNA): TGTGCCAGCAGCTTGTTTGGGAGCTCCTACGAGCAGTACTTC.

The chain has TRBV6-1 and TRBJ2-5; the D call may be TRBD1 or TRBD2 (6 bases each). This CDR3 region has 15 residues. The germline gives CDR1 MNHNS, CDR2 SASEGT. Trimming pared 5 bases from V and 1 base from J, leaving 14 bases between. Here the CDR3 reads CASSMGHGGQETQYF. CDR3 sequence (DNA): TGTGCCAGCAGTATGGGACACGGGGGCCAAGAGACCCAGTACTTC.

V gene TRBV6-5 combines with J gene TRBJ2-5; 8 bases align to TRBD1. The V gene end was trimmed by 3 bases and the J gene end by 5 bases; junction bases not matched to a gene: 8. Germline V gene sequence: CDR1 MNHEY, CDR2 SVGAGI. The CDR3 has 15 residues. CDR3 residues: CASSYGQGAEETQYF. In nucleotides, the CDR3 is TGTGCCAGCAGTTATGGGCAGGGGGCCGAGGAGACCCAGTACTTC.

As DNA, the CDR3 is TGTGCCAGCAGCGCCCCGACAGTTTCCATCTCCACAGATACGCAGTATTTT. Its translation: CASSAPTVSISTDTQYF. The chain combines TRBV9 with TRBJ2-3, with D perhaps matching TRBD1 (5 bases). Deletions cut 3 bases from V and 2 bases from J, with 19 bases between. The CDR3 loop spans 17 amino acids. Germline V gene lookup returns CDR1 SGDLS and CDR2 YYNGEE.

In the case of this clone: Additional DNA sequences in this sample encode the identical CDR3. The chain combines TRBV5-6 with TRBJ2-7; no definite D call. V lost 1 base and J lost 0, with 8 bases in between. This CDR3 region has 14 residues. Germline V gene lookup returns CDR1 SGHDT and CDR2 YYEEEE. CDR3 bases: TGTGCCAGCAGCTTGTCATACAGCTCCTACGAGCAGTACTTC. This translates into CASSLSYSSYEQYF.

The chain joins TRBV4-1 to TRBJ2-5; 8 nucleotides match TRBD1. In germline, CDR1 is MGHRA, CDR2 YSYEKL. This CDR3 spans 15 amino acids. Losses at the gene ends were 0 bases for V and 3 bases for J; bases not matched to a gene: 3. Written as DNA, the CDR3 is TGCGCCAGCAGCCAAGAAACAGGGGGTAAAGAGACCCAGTACTTC. This gives the protein CASSQETGGKETQYF.

This chain links TRBV11-2 with TRBJ2-7, with D unresolved. There are 14 residues in the CDR3. V lost 2 bases and J 6 bases, leaving 14 bases between the germline ends. Germline V gene lookup returns CDR1 SGHAT and CDR2 FQNNGV. The CDR3 coding sequence is TGTGCCAGCAGCTTAATGGGCGCTAATCGCGAGCAGTACTTC. This codes for CASSLMGANREQYF.

J is TRBJ2-7 and V is TRBV14; 7 bases are shared with TRBD1. Germline V CDR1 and CDR2: SGHDN, FVKESK. Germline trimming cut 1 base from V and 1 base from J; bases unmatched to any gene: 4. The CDR3 has 15 residues. CDR3: CASSQGTGWSYEQYF. CDR3 in DNA: TGTGCCAGCAGCCAAGGGACAGGTTGGTCCTACGAGCAGTACTTC.

The chain is built from TRBV4-2 and TRBJ1-2; D not certain. Germline CDR1 LGHNA, CDR2 YNFKEQ. V lost 1 base and J 6 bases, leaving 6 bases between the germline ends. This CDR3 has 12 amino acids. CDR3 region: CASSQGGDGYTF. DNA of the CDR3: TGTGCCAGCAGCCAAGGAGGAGATGGCTACACCTTC.

This clone has only one observation. The chain joins TRBV19 to TRBJ1-5; D call uncertain. From germline, CDR1 is LNHDA and CDR2 SQIVND (reference sequence). This CDR3 has 16 amino acids. Deletions cut 7 bases from V and 4 bases from J, with 20 bases between. The CDR3 protein is CASKTHPGSANQPQHF. For the CDR3, the DNA is TGTGCCAGTAAAACCCACCCCGGGTCGGCTAATCAGCCCCAGCATTTT.

J is TRBJ2-7 and V is TRBV5-4, with D perhaps TRBD2 (6 bases). The germline gives CDR1 SGHNT, CDR2 YYREEE (reference sequence). There are 15 residues in the CDR3. Trimming cost V 2 bases and J 4 bases, with 16 bases left between them. This CDR3 reads CASSLGAGGVYEQYF. CDR3 DNA: TGTGCCAGCAGCTTAGGGGCAGGCGGGGTTTACGAGCAGTACTTC.

For the CDR3, the DNA is TGTGCCAGCAGTTATCATCCGGGACACCATCGGGTCGAGCAGTACTTC. Translated, it gives CASSYHPGHHRVEQYF. The chain employs TRBV6-6 and TRBJ2-7, with a tentative D call TRBD1 (6 bases). Germline V gene sequence: CDR1 MNHNY, CDR2 SVGAGI (reference sequence). Trimming cost V 3 bases and J 6 bases, with 21 bases left between them. This CDR3 is 16 amino acids long.

The chain carries TRBV7-9 and TRBJ1-1, with TRBD1 as a possible D gene (6 bases). Trimming took off 5 bases at V and 5 bases at J, with 15 bases between the two ends. This CDR3 has 14 amino acids. Germline assignment: CDR1 SEHNR and CDR2 FQNEAQ (reference sequence). The CDR3 is CASSATDRRTEAFF. In DNA, the CDR3 is TGTGCCAGCAGCGCTACTGACAGGCGGACTGAAGCTTTCTTT.

The chain carries TRBV27 and TRBJ2-5, with a possible D match to TRBD1 (6 bases). The CDR3 has 14 residues. CDR1 and CDR2 from the germline V gene are MNHEY and SMNVEV (reference sequence). V lost 3 bases and J lost 5, with 13 bases in between. The CDR3 loop reads CASSFLGQPETQYF. Written as DNA, the CDR3 is TGTGCCAGCAGTTTTCTCGGACAGCCGGAGACCCAGTACTTC.

The rearrangement joins TRBV4-1 to TRBJ1-4, with D unclear. Trimming took 4 bases from V and 0 from J, leaving 15 bases between them. The CDR3 loop spans 17 amino acids. Germline V gene data show CDR1 as MGHRA and CDR2 as YSYEKL. The CDR3 nucleotides are TGCGCCAGCAGCCCCCACCCAAGCAGTGCAACTAATGAAAAACTGTTTTTT. Translation: CASSPHPSSATNEKLFF.

This chain joins TRBV9 and TRBJ2-1; D possibly uses TRBD1 or TRBD2 (5 bases each). Germline V lookup: CDR1 SGDLS, CDR2 YYNGEE. CDR3 size: 16 residues. The ends were cut back, 3 bases at V and 2 bases at J, with 15 bases in the middle. CDR3 DNA sequence: TGTGCCAGCAGCGCCTCCCGAGGGGAGCCCTACAATGAGCAGTTCTTC. This gives the protein CASSASRGEPYNEQFF.

This clone showed up just once. J is TRBJ1-1 and V is TRBV6-1; 9 nucleotides agree with TRBD1. V shed 2 bases and J 3 bases; nucleotides not matched to a gene: 10. CDR1 and CDR2 (germline): MNHNS, SASEGT. The CDR3 extends over 17 amino acids. Written as DNA, the CDR3 is TGTGCCAGCAGTGAATGGTGGGGGACAGGGTTGGACACTGAAGCTTTCTTT. Encoded protein: CASSEWWGTGLDTEAFF.

The chain links TRBV28 to TRBJ1-3; a weak D match, TRBD1 (5 bases). The CDR3 runs 15 residues. CDR1 and CDR2 from the germline V gene are MDHEN and SYDVKM. Here the CDR3 DNA reads TGTGCTTGCAAAAGGGACTCAAGGACTGGAAACACCATATATTTT. This encodes CACKRDSRTGNTIYF.

The chain has TRBV9 and TRBJ2-6; 8 bases agree with TRBD1. Germline values: CDR1 SGDLS, CDR2 YYNGEE. The CDR3 has 19 residues. Germline trimming cut 4 bases from V and 1 base from J; bases unmatched to any gene: 13. CDR3 residues: CASSPLRWTGSSGANVLTF. The CDR3 nucleotides are TGTGCCAGCAGCCCTCTACGTTGGACAGGGAGTTCTGGGGCCAACGTCCTGACTTTC.

This chain joins TRBV10-3 and TRBJ2-1; 8 nucleotides align to TRBD2. This CDR3 contains 15 residues. The germline V gene encodes CDR1 ENHRY and CDR2 SYGVKD. The V gene end was trimmed by 2 bases and the J gene end by 5 bases; junction bases not matched to a gene: 5. CDR3 sequence (DNA): TGTGCCATCAGTGAGCTAGCGGGCCTCCACAATGAGCAGTTCTTC. Encoded protein: CAISELAGLHNEQFF.